This TCR beta chain was recorded in a study of T cell repertoires in cytomegalovirus infection. The overall study: Both a matching HLA type and CMV infection were indicated by public TCR beta signatures.

The CDR3 length is 16 residues. CDR1 is LGHNA, CDR2 YNFKEQ, per germline. V shed 1 base and J 4 bases; nucleotides not matched to a gene: 7. TCRdb fed the reads into MiXCR, producing one record per CDR3 protein. The table includes around 100,000 distinct CDR3 sequences, 10% detected once. In this sample, this clonotype turned up many times. The antigen is undetermined. The clonotype comes from a human donor in good health (CMV status not recorded). Some clones in this sample may be carry-over from other donors' samples. This rearrangement joins TRBV4-2 to TRBJ2-1, with 7 bases lining up with TRBD1. Source material: PBMCs, sequenced either directly or after in vitro stimulation (not recorded which). CDR3 residues: CASSQAGGAMYNEQFF. Written as DNA, the CDR3 is TGTGCCAGCAGCCAAGCAGGGGGAGCCATGTACAATGAGCAGTTCTTC.